These T cell receptor beta chains were read from a single sample in a study of OX40 agonist ivuxolimab in advanced cancers. The data were produced by immunoSEQ multiplex PCR, yet TCRdb's version contains in-frame clones alone and is incomplete. The data show tens of thousands of clones, approximately 81% seen once. Sequenced material: CD4+ or CD8+ T cells sorted from blood, taken in a trial of the OX40 agonist ivuxolimab. These receptor sequences come from an adult with an advanced solid tumor such as melanoma, head and neck, liver or kidney cancer. Each CDR3 is given with its conserved first and last residue. The order of the fields is D gene, CDR3 length, V gene, clone size, J gene, CDR3 protein, CDR3 DNA. D genes are given only for firm matches. The size field is filled for only some rows; it gives once, few, many or a size class.

d_call: .; cdr3_length: 17; v_call: TRBV2; clone_size: .; j_call: TRBJ1-6; cdr3_aa: CASRGGTWSSYNSPLHF; cdr3_nt: TGTGCCAGCAGGGGAGGCACCTGGAGCTCCTATAATTCACCCCTCCACTTT
d_call: TRBD1; cdr3_length: 12; v_call: TRBV2; clone_size: once; j_call: TRBJ1-1; cdr3_aa: CASRPGGAEAFF; cdr3_nt: TGTGCCAGCAGGCCAGGGGGCGCTGAAGCTTTCTTT
d_call: TRBD1; cdr3_length: 17; v_call: TRBV9; clone_size: .; j_call: TRBJ2-2; cdr3_aa: CASSVVGQAANTGELFF; cdr3_nt: TGTGCCAGCAGCGTAGTAGGACAGGCCGCGAACACCGGGGAGCTGTTTTTT
d_call: TRBD2; cdr3_length: 19; v_call: TRBV5-6; clone_size: .; j_call: TRBJ2-7; cdr3_aa: CASSSILGSLAGLTYEQYF; cdr3_nt: TGTGCCAGCAGCTCAATATTAGGGAGCCTAGCGGGGCTTACCTACGAGCAGTACTTC
d_call: .; cdr3_length: 14; v_call: TRBV7-3; clone_size: .; j_call: TRBJ1-6; cdr3_aa: CASSTGVDGSPLHF; cdr3_nt: TGTGCCAGCAGCACCGGAGTTGACGGTTCACCCCTCCACTTT
d_call: .; cdr3_length: 12; v_call: TRBV6-1; clone_size: .; j_call: TRBJ2-3; cdr3_aa: CASEGGTDTQYF; cdr3_nt: TGTGCCAGCGAGGGCGGCACAGATACGCAGTATTTT
d_call: TRBD1; cdr3_length: 13; v_call: TRBV18; clone_size: .; j_call: TRBJ1-5; cdr3_aa: CASSGTGNQPQHF; cdr3_nt: TGTGCCAGCTCCGGGACAGGGAATCAGCCCCAGCATTTT
d_call: .; cdr3_length: 15; v_call: TRBV7-9; clone_size: .; j_call: TRBJ1-1; cdr3_aa: CASSSRTAMNTEAFF; cdr3_nt: TGTGCCAGCAGCTCCCGGACAGCGATGAACACTGAAGCTTTCTTT
d_call: .; cdr3_length: 12; v_call: TRBV5-5; clone_size: .; j_call: TRBJ2-1; cdr3_aa: CASSFGVYEQFF; cdr3_nt: TGTGCCAGCAGCTTCGGGGTCTATGAGCAGTTCTTC
d_call: .; cdr3_length: 13; v_call: TRBV7-3; clone_size: .; j_call: TRBJ2-5; cdr3_aa: CASSPTGEETQYF; cdr3_nt: TGTGCCAGCAGCCCCACGGGGGAAGAGACCCAGTACTTC
d_call: TRBD1; cdr3_length: 14; v_call: TRBV2; clone_size: .; j_call: TRBJ1-5; cdr3_aa: CASRRTGSDQPQHF; cdr3_nt: TGTGCCAGCAGGAGGACAGGGAGCGATCAGCCCCAGCATTTT
d_call: TRBD1; cdr3_length: 13; v_call: TRBV27; clone_size: few; j_call: TRBJ1-2; cdr3_aa: CASMGRGQQGYTF; cdr3_nt: TGTGCCAGCATGGGCAGGGGGCAACAGGGCTACACCTTC
d_call: .; cdr3_length: 13; v_call: TRBV28; clone_size: .; j_call: TRBJ1-5; cdr3_aa: CASRGNSNQPQHF; cdr3_nt: TGTGCCAGCAGAGGGAATAGCAATCAGCCCCAGCATTTT
d_call: .; cdr3_length: 14; v_call: TRBV5-4; clone_size: .; j_call: TRBJ2-7; cdr3_aa: CASSLDGELYEQYF; cdr3_nt: TGTGCCAGCAGCCTTGACGGGGAACTCTACGAGCAGTACTTC
d_call: .; cdr3_length: 14; v_call: TRBV5-4; clone_size: .; j_call: TRBJ1-6; cdr3_aa: CASSQSWGDSPLHF; cdr3_nt: TGTGCCAGCAGCCAATCGTGGGGGGACTCACCCCTCCACTTT
d_call: TRBD2; cdr3_length: 16; v_call: TRBV19; clone_size: .; j_call: TRBJ2-1; cdr3_aa: CASSPMGTSGGNEQFF; cdr3_nt: TGTGCCAGTAGTCCCATGGGGACTAGCGGGGGTAATGAGCAGTTCTTC
d_call: .; cdr3_length: 15; v_call: TRBV7-2; clone_size: .; j_call: TRBJ1-4; cdr3_aa: CASRAQGTTNEKLFF; cdr3_nt: TGTGCCAGCAGAGCCCAGGGGACCACTAATGAAAAACTGTTTTTT